The entry that follows covers one T cell receptor beta chain sequence. This receptor's antigen is unknown. From each donor, a 2.5 ml peripheral blood sample was collected into PAXgene tubes and kept at -80 degrees C. Without T cell sorting, total RNA was isolated from whole blood using the PAXgene blood miRNA kit on an automated QIAcube. Peripheral blood from monozygotic twin pairs who were concordant or discordant for inflammatory bowel disease underwent deep TCRalpha and TCRbeta repertoire profiling using unique molecular barcoding. Smoking habits were recorded for all twin pairs, and individuals were classified as current, former or never smokers. These data originate in a study of monozygotic twins with inflammatory bowel disease (dated by TCRdb to the late 2010s). Study-wide context: A total of some 30 monozygotic twin pairs were included in the full study, comprising nine German pairs (four IBD-concordant, five IBD-discordant) and 19 IBD-discordant Danish pairs. Within discordant pairs, disease-associated traits were sought mainly by comparing IBD patients with their genetically identical healthy co-twins. Each individual had, on average, about 151 000 unique TCRalpha sequences and 181 000 unique TCRbeta sequences available for analysis.

The CDR3 goes from the cysteine to the phenylalanine over 17 residues. The protein alone is recorded here. The germline V gene specifies WSHSY as CDR1 and SAAADI as CDR2. Results and caveats for the whole study, not just this receptor: IBD patients shared fewer clonotypes with other individuals than healthy twins did, most markedly in patients showing signs of disease activity. Different T cell subtypes could not be distinguished in the analysis. No difference in repertoire similarity was observed between concordant and discordant twins, possibly owing to limited statistical power. A decrease in TCRbeta repertoire diversity, as measured by inverse Simpson index, was observed in IBD patients compared with their healthy co-twins. Background noise and inter-individual variability may have been introduced into the repertoires by the differing immunosuppressive treatments among patients. No single strong signal or clonotype linked to IBD turned up in the results, so the idea that one exists was not supported.

Libraries came from 5' RACE. The input for every TCR library was around 4,000 ng of total RNA. For each sample, cDNA synthesis with SMARTScribe reverse transcriptase was split into eight separate reactions. During cDNA synthesis, template switching introduced unique molecular identifiers that contained a 6-nucleotide sample barcode. TCRalpha and TCRbeta cDNA was amplified in two nested PCRs of about 17 and 10 cycles, and bead purification was carried out after each PCR. Before amplification, the cDNA was both treated with uracil DNA-glycosylase and purified with the QIAquick PCR purification kit. The second PCR added Illumina TruSeq-compatible adapters along with sample-specific barcodes. Library quality and concentration were checked on TapeStation and Qubit, and libraries were pooled at about 5 ng each. Sequencing of pooled libraries was carried out on an Illumina HiSeq2500 single-index Rapid Run using 2 x 100 bp reads and custom sequencing primers. Under the source paper's analysis protocol: UMI-based consensus assembly with MiGEC version 1.2.6 was used to correct PCR and sequencing errors. MiXCR version 2.1.1 handled V(D)J alignment, clonotype assembly and CDR3 extraction. Normalisation of gene usage, clonotype sharing and MAIT/NKT TCR abundance was achieved by analysing the top 1000, 10 000 and 20 000 clonotypes per sample. Diversity was computed as the inverse Simpson index with the vegan R package after downsampling to 27 000 UMIs. Paired Mann-Whitney U tests were applied to discordant twin pairs, and Benjamini-Hochberg correction was used for multiple testing. TCRdb reprocessed the reads, and each CDR3 protein sequence is entered once, without DNA. These V and J calls are TCRdb output, not the study's own analysis. The record for this sample contains roughly 100,000 distinct CDR3 sequences. Around 1.9% of the sample lies in the top ten.

The sequence joins TRBV10-2 to TRBJ2-1; TCRdb lists TRBD2, though no DNA is available to test this call. The specimen was blood. The origin of this receptor is a human donor with ulcerative colitis or Crohn's disease, or a healthy co-twin of an affected twin (not recorded which). The CDR3 reads CASSTGTSETYYNEQFF.